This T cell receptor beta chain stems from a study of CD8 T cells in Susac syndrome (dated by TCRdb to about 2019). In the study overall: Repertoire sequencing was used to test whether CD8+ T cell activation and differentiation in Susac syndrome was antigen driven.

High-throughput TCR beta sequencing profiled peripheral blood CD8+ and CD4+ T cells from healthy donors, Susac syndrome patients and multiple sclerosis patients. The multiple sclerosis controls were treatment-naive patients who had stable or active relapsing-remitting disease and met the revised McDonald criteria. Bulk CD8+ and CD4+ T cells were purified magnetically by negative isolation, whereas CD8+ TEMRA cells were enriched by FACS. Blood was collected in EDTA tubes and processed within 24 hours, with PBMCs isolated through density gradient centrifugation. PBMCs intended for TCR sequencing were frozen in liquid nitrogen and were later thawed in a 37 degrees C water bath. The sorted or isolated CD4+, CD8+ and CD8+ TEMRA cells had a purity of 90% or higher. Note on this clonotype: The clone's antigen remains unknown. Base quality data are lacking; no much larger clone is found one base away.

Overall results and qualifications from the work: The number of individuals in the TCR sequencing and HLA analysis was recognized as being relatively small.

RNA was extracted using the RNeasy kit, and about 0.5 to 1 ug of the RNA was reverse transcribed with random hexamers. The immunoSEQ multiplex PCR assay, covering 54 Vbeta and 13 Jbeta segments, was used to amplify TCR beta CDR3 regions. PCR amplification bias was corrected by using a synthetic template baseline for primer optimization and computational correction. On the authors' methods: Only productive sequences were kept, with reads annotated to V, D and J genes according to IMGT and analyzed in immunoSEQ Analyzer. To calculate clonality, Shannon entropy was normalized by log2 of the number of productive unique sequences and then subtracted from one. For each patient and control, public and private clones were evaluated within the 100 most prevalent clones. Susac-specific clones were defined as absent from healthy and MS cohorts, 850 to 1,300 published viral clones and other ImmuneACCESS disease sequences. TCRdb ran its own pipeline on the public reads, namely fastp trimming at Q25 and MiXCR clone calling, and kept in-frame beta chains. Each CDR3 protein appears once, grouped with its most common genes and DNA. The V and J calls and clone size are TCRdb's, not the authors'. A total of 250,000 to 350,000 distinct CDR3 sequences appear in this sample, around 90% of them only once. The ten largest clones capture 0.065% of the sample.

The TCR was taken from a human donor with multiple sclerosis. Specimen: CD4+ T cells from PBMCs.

The CDR3 loop reads CASSLAGFYYGYTF. The nucleotide sequence reads TGTGCCAGCAGCTTAGCAGGTTTTTACTATGGCTACACCTTC. This receptor chain uses TRBV7-2 and TRBJ1-2; confidence is insufficient to name the D gene. The germline ends are 8 bases apart after V is trimmed by 0 bases and J by 3 bases. Spanning cysteine to phenylalanine, the CDR3 consists of 14 amino acids. Left in the record is the CDR3 DNA by itself, 42 bases read in frame from the first base. Based on the germline V gene, the CDR1 and CDR2 sequences are SGHTA and FQGNSA.